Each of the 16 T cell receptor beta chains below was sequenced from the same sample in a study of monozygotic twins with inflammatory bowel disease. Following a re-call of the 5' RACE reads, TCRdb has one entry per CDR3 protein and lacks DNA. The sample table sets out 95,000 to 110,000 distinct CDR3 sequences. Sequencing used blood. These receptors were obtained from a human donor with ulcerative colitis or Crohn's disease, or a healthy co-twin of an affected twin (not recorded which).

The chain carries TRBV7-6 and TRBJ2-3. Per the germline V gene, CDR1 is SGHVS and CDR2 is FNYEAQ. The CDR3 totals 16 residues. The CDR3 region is CASSLGTSDSTDTQYF.

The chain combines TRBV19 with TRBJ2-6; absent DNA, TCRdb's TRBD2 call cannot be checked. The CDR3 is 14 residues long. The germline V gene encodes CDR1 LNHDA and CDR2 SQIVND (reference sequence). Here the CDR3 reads CASSGGAGANVLTF.

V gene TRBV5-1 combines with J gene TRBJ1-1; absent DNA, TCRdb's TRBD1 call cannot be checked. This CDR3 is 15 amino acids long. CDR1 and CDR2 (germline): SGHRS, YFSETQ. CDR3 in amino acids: CASSEGTGSNTEAFF.

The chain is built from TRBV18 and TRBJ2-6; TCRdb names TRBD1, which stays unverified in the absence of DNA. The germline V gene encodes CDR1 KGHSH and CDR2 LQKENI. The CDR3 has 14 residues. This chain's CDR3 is CASSPNTNRGVLTF.

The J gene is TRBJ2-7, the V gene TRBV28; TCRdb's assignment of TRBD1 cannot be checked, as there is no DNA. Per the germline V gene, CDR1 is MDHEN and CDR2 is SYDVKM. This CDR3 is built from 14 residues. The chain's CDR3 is CASRGGVTGREQYF.

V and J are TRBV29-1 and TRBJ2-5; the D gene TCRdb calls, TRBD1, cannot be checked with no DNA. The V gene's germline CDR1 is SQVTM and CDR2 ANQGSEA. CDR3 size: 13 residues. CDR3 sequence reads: CSVEGAYSGTQYF. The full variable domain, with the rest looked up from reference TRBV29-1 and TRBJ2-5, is SAVISQKPSRDICQRGTSLTIQCQVDSQVTMMFWYRQQPGQSLTLIATANQGSEATYESGFVIDKFPISRPNLTFSTLTVSNMSPEDSSIYLCSVEGAYSGTQYFGPGTRLLVL.

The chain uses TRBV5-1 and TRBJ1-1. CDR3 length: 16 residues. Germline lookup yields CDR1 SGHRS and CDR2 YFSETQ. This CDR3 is CASSSEGRAVGTEAFF. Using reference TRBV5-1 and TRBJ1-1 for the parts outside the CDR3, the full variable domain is KAGVTQTPRYLIKTRGQQVTLSCSPISGHRSVSWYQQTPGQGLQFLFEYFSETQRNKGNFPGRFSGRQFSNSRSEMNVSTLELGDSALYLCASSSEGRAVGTEAFFGQGTRLTVV.

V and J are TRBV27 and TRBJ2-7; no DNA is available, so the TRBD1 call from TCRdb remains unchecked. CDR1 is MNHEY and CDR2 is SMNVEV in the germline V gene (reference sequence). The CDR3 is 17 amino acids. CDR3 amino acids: CASSSNAGTGPWVEQYF.

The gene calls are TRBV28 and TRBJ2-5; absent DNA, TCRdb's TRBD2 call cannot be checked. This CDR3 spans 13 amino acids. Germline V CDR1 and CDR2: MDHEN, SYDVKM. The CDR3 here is CASSLSGLKTQYF.

CDR3 sequence: CASSLVRQGESPLHF. The V gene is TRBV7-6, the J gene TRBJ1-6; with no DNA, the TCRdb D assignment of TRBD1 cannot be verified. Germline values: CDR1 SGHVS, CDR2 FNYEAQ. The CDR3 extends over 15 amino acids.

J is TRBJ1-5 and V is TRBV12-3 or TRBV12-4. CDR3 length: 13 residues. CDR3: CASSSGSRQPQHF.

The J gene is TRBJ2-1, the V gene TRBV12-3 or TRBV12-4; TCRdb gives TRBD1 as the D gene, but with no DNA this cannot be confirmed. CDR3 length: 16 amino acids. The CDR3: CASSLTRDRGRQEQFF.

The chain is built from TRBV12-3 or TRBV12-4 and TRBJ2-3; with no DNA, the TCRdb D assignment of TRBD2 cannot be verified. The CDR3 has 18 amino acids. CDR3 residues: CASSGGLAGASVFDTQYF.

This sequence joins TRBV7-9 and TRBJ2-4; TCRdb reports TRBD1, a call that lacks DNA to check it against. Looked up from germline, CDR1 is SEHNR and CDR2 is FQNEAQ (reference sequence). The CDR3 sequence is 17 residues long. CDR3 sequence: CASSPGPPGSAKNIQYF. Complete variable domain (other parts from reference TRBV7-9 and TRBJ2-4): DTGVSQNPRHKITKRGQNVTFRCDPISEHNRLYWYRQTLGQGPEFLTYFQNEAQLEKSRLLSDRFSAERPKGSFSTLEIQRTEQGDSAMYLCASSPGPPGSAKNIQYFGAGTRLSVL.

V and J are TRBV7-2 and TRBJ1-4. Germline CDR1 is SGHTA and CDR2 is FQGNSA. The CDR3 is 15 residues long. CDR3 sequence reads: CASSSGGLSNEKLFF. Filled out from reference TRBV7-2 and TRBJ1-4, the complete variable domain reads GAGVSQSPSNKVTEKGKDVELRCDPISGHTALYWYRQSLGQGLEFLIYFQGNSAPDKSGLPSDRFSAERTGGSVSTLTIQRTQQEDSAVYLCASSSGGLSNEKLFFGSGTQLSVL.

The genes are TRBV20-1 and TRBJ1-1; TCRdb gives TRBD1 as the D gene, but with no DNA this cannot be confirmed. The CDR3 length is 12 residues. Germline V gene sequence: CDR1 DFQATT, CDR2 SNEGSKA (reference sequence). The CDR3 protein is CSARPQWGEAFF.